Sequencing of this T cell receptor beta chain was carried out in a study of cytomegalovirus exposure and HLA in healthy donors. Study-level results: Among immune exposure information, only CMV serostatus was available. Analyses of presence and absence presupposed an approximately uniform sequencing depth across donors.

This clone appeared a few times. The antigen is not known. Vbeta (60) and Jbeta (13) primers were used in the PCR. Per the study methods: A follow-up analysis tallied 60 million to 85 million unique TCR beta chains, some 11 million shared. Sequenced by immunoSEQ multiplex PCR; TCRdb stores in-frame clones only, minus some. V, J and clone size derive from that table, while D and trimming were established from the DNA sequence. The data show fewer than 200,000 clones, with less than 75% seen just once and 1.5% held by the top ten. The CDR3 spans 15 residues. Trimming took 6 bases from V and 3 from J; bases not matched to a gene: 6. CDR1 is MNHEY, CDR2 SVGAGI, per germline.

This sequence was found in a girl aged 10-17 years in good health and CMV-seronegative. J is TRBJ2-7 and V is TRBV6-5, with 12 nucleotides matching TRBD2. Input material: PBMCs. Here the CDR3 reads CASSQGLAGSYEQYF. In nucleotides, the CDR3 is TGTGCCAGCAGCCAAGGACTAGCGGGGAGCTACGAGCAGTACTTC.